These 24 T cell receptor beta chains came from one sample sequenced in a study of CD8 T cells in Susac syndrome. Reverse transcription of about 0.5 to 1 ug RNA used random hexamers. TCRdb re-called the immunoSEQ multiplex PCR reads through MiXCR, storing one row per CDR3 protein. The sample shows 150,000 to 200,000 distinct CDR3 sequences, 90% to 95% of them seen only once. Specimen: CD4+ T cells from PBMCs. These receptors were taken from a human donor in good health.

J is TRBJ1-1 and V is TRBV7-9; D not certain. V was clipped by 4 bases and J by 7 bases, with 7 bases between them. The germline CDR1 and CDR2 sequences are SEHNR and FQNEAQ (reference sequence). This CDR3 is 11 amino acids long. The CDR3 DNA follows: TGTGCCAGCAGCTCCTTATATGAAGCTTTCTTT. As protein: CASSSLYEAFF. Combining the CDR3 with reference TRBV7-9 and TRBJ1-1 gives the whole variable domain DTGVSQNPRHKITKRGQNVTFRCDPISEHNRLYWYRQTLGQGPEFLTYFQNEAQLEKSRLLSDRFSAERPKGSFSTLEIQRTEQGDSAMYLCASSSLYEAFFGQGTRLTVV.

The V gene is TRBV20-1, the J gene TRBJ1-2, with D hard to call. CDR1 is DFQATT and CDR2 is SNEGSKA in the germline V gene (reference sequence). Trimming stripped 5 bases from V and 6 bases from J, with 10 bases between. CDR3 size: 11 residues. CDR3 in amino acids: CSAPGWDGYTF. The CDR3 coding sequence is TGCAGTGCTCCCGGCTGGGATGGCTACACCTTC.

V and J are TRBV5-6 and TRBJ1-1; D is unresolved. CDR3 length: 11 residues. In germline, CDR1 is SGHDT, CDR2 YYEEEE. Trimming stripped 0 bases from V and 7 bases from J, with 4 bases between. In DNA, the CDR3 is TGTGCCAGCAGCTTGGACAGTGAAGCTTTCTTT. Encoded protein: CASSLDSEAFF. The full variable domain, its missing parts supplied by reference TRBV5-6 and TRBJ1-1, is DAGVTQSPTHLIKTRGQQVTLRCSPKSGHDTVSWYQQALGQGPQFIFQYYEEEERQRGNFPDRFSGHQFPNYSSELNVNALLLGDSALYLCASSLDSEAFFGQGTRLTVV.

This chain connects TRBV11-2 to TRBJ2-3, with D perhaps TRBD1 or TRBD2 (6 bases each). The ends were cut back, 5 bases at V and 5 bases at J, with 14 bases in the middle. The CDR3 has 14 residues. Germline values: CDR1 SGHAT, CDR2 FQNNGV. CDR3 in DNA: TGTGCCAGCAGCCGCCGGGGGCAGATAGATACGCAGTATTTT. It is translated as CASSRRGQIDTQYF.

The chain uses TRBV29-1 and TRBJ1-1; the D gene is possibly TRBD1 (6 bases). Germline V CDR1 and CDR2: SQVTM, ANQGSEA. CDR3 size: 14 residues. The germline V and J ends were trimmed by 4 bases and 1 base, with 13 bases remaining between them. For the CDR3, the DNA is TGCAGCGTTGGGGCCGGCAGGGGGAACACTGAAGCTTTCTTT. It codes for CSVGAGRGNTEAFF.

The chain links TRBV7-2 to TRBJ2-7, with 8 positions matching TRBD1. V was pared by 5 bases and J by 3 bases, with 9 bases of the junction left unmatched. The germline V gene encodes CDR1 SGHTA and CDR2 FQGNSA. The length of the CDR3 is 15 residues. CDR3 DNA sequence: TGTGCCAGCAGCCCTTGGGGACAGGTGCTCTACGAGCAGTACTTC. Its translation: CASSPWGQVLYEQYF.

The sample holds one count of this clonotype. CDR3 nucleotides: TGCAGCGTGTCGCTTAGTGGGGCCAACGTCCTGACTTTC. Translating it yields CSVSLSGANVLTF. The chain uses TRBV29-1 and TRBJ2-6; D is undetermined. Germline V CDR1 and CDR2: SQVTM, ANQGSEA. V dropped 6 bases and J dropped 3 bases, with 9 bases sitting between them. CDR3 length: 13 residues.

The chain links TRBV12-3 or TRBV12-4 to TRBJ2-1; TRBD2 agrees at 8 bases. With V trimmed by 3 bases and J by 5 bases, 6 bases remained unmatched. This CDR3 spans 15 amino acids. The CDR3 spells CASSLYRGGDNEQFF. CDR3 bases: TGTGCCAGCAGTTTGTATCGGGGGGGAGACAATGAGCAGTTCTTC.

The rearrangement joins TRBV7-9 to TRBJ2-3, with 7 nucleotides matching TRBD2. CDR1 SEHNR and CDR2 FQNEAQ come from the germline V gene (reference sequence). Germline trimming cut 3 bases from V and 0 bases from J; bases unmatched to any gene: 6. The CDR3 has 16 amino acids. CDR3 amino acids: CASSLFGGTSTDTQYF. The CDR3, as DNA: TGTGCCAGCAGCTTGTTCGGGGGGACTAGCACAGATACGCAGTATTTT.

The chain employs TRBV20-1 and TRBJ2-1; TRBD2 aligns across 9 bases. Germline V gives CDR1 DFQATT, CDR2 SNEGSKA (reference sequence). Losses at the gene ends were 1 base for V and 3 bases for J; bases not matched to a gene: 13. The CDR3 consists of 18 residues. CDR3 nucleotides: TGCAGTGCTAGAGCCCGCGCGGGGGGGGCTCTCGTCTACAATGAGCAGTTCTTC. Translation gives CSARARAGGALVYNEQFF.

V is TRBV7-2 and J is TRBJ2-3, with D unclear. Looked up from germline, CDR1 is SGHTA and CDR2 is FQGNSA. The CDR3 spans 13 residues. Trimming removed 5 bases at V and 6 bases at J, with 12 bases between. CDR3 nucleotides: TGTGCCAGCAGCCCGGGCCATGCGGATACGCAGTATTTT. Amino acid sequence: CASSPGHADTQYF.

The J gene is TRBJ2-1, the V gene TRBV19; 11 bases map to TRBD1. CDR3 length equals 18 residues. Germline lookup yields CDR1 LNHDA and CDR2 SQIVND (reference sequence). Trimming removed 6 bases from V and 1 base from J; junction bases left unmatched: 11. CDR3 loop: CASRGARTGGASYNEQFF. The DNA for the CDR3 is TGTGCCAGTAGGGGGGCGCGGACAGGGGGCGCATCCTACAATGAGCAGTTCTTC.

The chain carries TRBV4-2 and TRBJ2-6; unclear D gene. Trimming took off 1 base at V and 4 bases at J, with 17 bases between the two ends. The CDR3 runs to 18 residues. Per germline, CDR1 LGHNA and CDR2 YNFKEQ. CDR3: CASSQAFTRLSGANVLTF. The CDR3 coding sequence is TGTGCCAGCAGCCAAGCTTTCACCCGACTTAGCGGGGCCAACGTCCTGACTTTC.

This clonotype is a singleton in its sample. The J gene is TRBJ2-3, the V gene TRBV7-3, with TRBD1 as a possible D gene (6 bases). The CDR3 has 14 amino acids. V was clipped by 5 bases and J by 4 bases, with 13 bases between them. CDR1 is SGHTA and CDR2 is FQGTGA in the germline V gene. The chain's CDR3 is CASSPQQGSDTQYF. The CDR3, as DNA: TGTGCCAGCAGCCCCCAGCAGGGGTCAGATACGCAGTATTTT.

The J gene is TRBJ2-1, the V gene TRBV5-1, with TRBD1 matching 7 bases. This CDR3 comprises 14 residues. V gave up 0 bases and J gave up 6 bases; unmatched junction bases: 3. Germline V gives CDR1 SGHRS, CDR2 YFSETQ. The CDR3, as DNA: TGCGCCAGCAGCTTGGGGGGACAGATCAATGAGCAGTTCTTC. This codes for CASSLGGQINEQFF.

This clonotype was seen just once. The V call is TRBV5-1, the J call TRBJ2-2, with D unresolved. Germline V gene data show CDR1 as SGHRS and CDR2 as YFSETQ. The CDR3 is 16 residues long. Deletions cut 1 base from V and 3 bases from J, with 13 bases between. The CDR3 DNA reads TGCGCCAGCAGCTTGTTCCCTGGTGTGGACACCGGGGAGCTGTTTTTT. This sequence encodes CASSLFPGVDTGELFF.

The chain uses TRBV29-1 and TRBJ1-6, with D hard to call. There are 13 residues in the CDR3. The V and J ends lost 5 bases and 10 bases respectively, with 15 bases between them. CDR1 is SQVTM, CDR2 ANQGSEA, per germline. CDR3: CSVKPAPESPLHF. For the CDR3, the DNA is TGCAGCGTTAAACCGGCCCCGGAGTCACCCCTCCACTTT.

This chain joins TRBV5-6 and TRBJ2-1; D is ambiguous. V gave up 0 bases and J gave up 0 bases, with 7 bases separating them. There are 15 residues in the CDR3. Germline V CDR1 and CDR2: SGHDT, YYEEEE. The CDR3 reads CASSLGGISYNEQFF. The CDR3 DNA reads as TGTGCCAGCAGCTTGGGTGGGATCTCCTACAATGAGCAGTTCTTC.

This chain joins TRBV3-1 and TRBJ2-5, with D perhaps TRBD2 (5 bases). There are 15 residues in the CDR3. The V gene lost 2 bases and the J gene lost 2 bases, with 12 bases spanning the gap. CDR1 is LGHDT, CDR2 YNNKEL, per germline (reference sequence). The CDR3 sequence is CASSQWSRTQETQYF. The CDR3 DNA reads TGTGCCAGCAGCCAATGGAGCCGGACTCAAGAGACCCAGTACTTC.

V is TRBV10-3 and J is TRBJ2-7; D is uncertain. This CDR3 contains 11 residues. Germline V gene sequence: CDR1 ENHRY, CDR2 SYGVKD. V was clipped by 4 bases and J by 1 base, with 2 bases between them. The CDR3 sequence is CAISGSYEQYF. The CDR3 DNA sequence: TGTGCCATCAGTGGGTCCTACGAGCAGTACTTC.

This clonotype came up once. The chain recombines TRBV7-2 with TRBJ1-2; no clear D gene. The CDR3 contains 13 residues. Looked up from germline, CDR1 is SGHTA and CDR2 is FQGNSA. V was shortened by 4 bases and J by 2 bases, with 8 bases between the two germline ends. For the CDR3, the DNA is TGTGCCAGCAGCTCCGGGATGAACTATGGCTACACCTTC. Translating it yields CASSSGMNYGYTF.

The rearrangement uses TRBV28 and TRBJ1-3; 8 nucleotides line up with TRBD1. The CDR3 is 13 residues long. V dropped 10 bases and J dropped 2; count of bases not matched to a gene: 4. CDR1 MDHEN and CDR2 SYDVKM come from the germline V gene. The CDR3 nucleotides read TGTGCCAACATGGACAGGGCTGGAAACACCATATATTTT. This gives the protein CANMDRAGNTIYF.

The chain combines TRBV19 with TRBJ1-3; D is possibly TRBD1 (5 bases). V lost 3 bases and J lost 3, with 9 bases in between. This CDR3 comprises 14 residues. Germline assignment: CDR1 LNHDA and CDR2 SQIVND (reference sequence). This chain's CDR3 is CASSIEGLGNTIYF. The CDR3 nucleotides read TGTGCCAGTAGTATTGAGGGGCTTGGAAACACCATATATTTT.

The rearrangement uses TRBV29-1 and TRBJ2-2; D could derive from TRBD1 or TRBD2 (5 bases each). The CDR3 spans 15 residues. From germline, CDR1 is SQVTM and CDR2 ANQGSEA. Trimming shortened V by 2 bases and J by 3 bases, and 13 bases separated the two germline ends. The CDR3 bases are TGCAGCGTTGAATCCGGGGCCGGGGACACCGGGGAGCTGTTTTTT. Its protein product is CSVESGAGDTGELFF.